This TCR beta chain was sequenced during a study of cytomegalovirus exposure and HLA in healthy donors. Concerning this clone: One junction end disagrees with the germline gene, perhaps due to a read error.

The CDR3 sequence is 13 residues long. Germline loops: CDR1 SEHNR, CDR2 FQNEAQ (reference sequence). In the PCR, 60 Vbeta and 13 Jbeta primers were used. The assay was immunoSEQ multiplex PCR, and TCRdb's table has in-frame clones only and misses some. The table records 250,000 to 350,000 clones, about 66% of them present only once. The sample taken for sequencing was PBMCs. V is TRBV7-9 and J is TRBJ1-1; D remains ambiguous. The sequence came from a female donor in good health and CMV-seronegative. The CDR3 protein is CASSLAWNSEAFF. CDR3 DNA: TGTGCCAGCAGCCTGGCCTGGAACAGTGAAGCTTTCTTT.